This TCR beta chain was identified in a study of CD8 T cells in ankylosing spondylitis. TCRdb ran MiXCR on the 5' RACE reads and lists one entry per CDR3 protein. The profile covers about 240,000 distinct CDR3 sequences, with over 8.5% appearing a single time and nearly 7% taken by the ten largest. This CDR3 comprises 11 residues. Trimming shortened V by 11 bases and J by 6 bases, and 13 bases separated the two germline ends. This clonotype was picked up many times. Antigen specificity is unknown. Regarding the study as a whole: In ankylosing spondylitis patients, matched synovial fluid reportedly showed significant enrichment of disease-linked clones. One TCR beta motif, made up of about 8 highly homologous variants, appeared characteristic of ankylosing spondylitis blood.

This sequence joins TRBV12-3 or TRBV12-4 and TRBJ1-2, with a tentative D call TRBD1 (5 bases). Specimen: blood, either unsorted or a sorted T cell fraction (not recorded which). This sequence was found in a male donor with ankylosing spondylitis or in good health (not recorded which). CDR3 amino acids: CASDLGDGYTF. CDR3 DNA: TGTGCCTCGGACTTAGGGGATGGCTACACCTTC.